A single sample is the source of the 7 T cell receptor beta chains below, sequenced in a study of blood T cell repertoires in COVID-19. Here immunoSEQ multiplex PCR was the method, and the copy in TCRdb shows in-frame clones only, minus some. The sample includes a few hundred thousand clones, about 86% of them seen just once. The material sequenced was peripheral blood. The receptors come from a man in his sixties who had recovered from COVID-19.

The chain carries TRBV24-1 and TRBJ2-3, with 10 bases that match TRBD1. The CDR3 is made up of 16 amino acids. V gave up 2 bases and J gave up 6 bases; unmatched junction bases: 7. CDR1 is KGHDR, CDR2 SFDVKD, per germline. DNA of the CDR3: TGTGCCACCAGTGATTGGGACAGGGGCCCCAGGGATACGCAGTATTTT. It specifies CATSDWDRGPRDTQYF.

This chain connects TRBV2 to TRBJ1-5, with D perhaps TRBD1 (6 bases). The CDR3 has 16 amino acids. Trimming shortened V by 6 bases and J by 3 bases, and 18 bases separated the two germline ends. CDR1 is SNHLY and CDR2 is FYNNEI in the germline V gene. CDR3 region: CASSLQLGQLNQPQHF. The CDR3 DNA sequence: TGTGCCAGCAGCCTACAACTAGGACAGCTCAATCAGCCCCAGCATTTT.

The chain uses TRBV3-1 (or the pseudogene TRBV3-2) and TRBJ2-4; maybe TRBD1 (6 bases). CDR3 length: 13 amino acids. The V and J ends lost 2 bases and 9 bases respectively, with 11 bases between them. CDR1 is LGHDT and CDR2 is YNNKEL in the germline V gene (reference sequence). The CDR3 coding sequence is TGTGCCAGCAGCCAACCGGACAGTGGCATTCAGTACTTC. It encodes CASSQPDSGIQYF.

The rearrangement joins TRBV10-3 to TRBJ2-2; D unclear. Per the germline V gene, CDR1 is ENHRY and CDR2 is SYGVKD. V was clipped by 8 bases and J by 0 bases, with 19 bases between them. This CDR3 region has 17 residues. This CDR3 reads CAIPTTPGTTNTGELFF. CDR3 sequence (DNA): TGTGCCATCCCCACAACCCCGGGTACCACGAACACCGGGGAGCTGTTTTTT.

V is TRBV1 and J is TRBJ1-5. TRBV1 is flagged as a pseudogene. The CDR3 is 17 residues long. CDR3: CTSTWFRTDGRGQPQHF. The CDR3 DNA reads as TGCACCAGCACCTGGTTTCGCACAGACGGGAGGGGGCAGCCCCAGCATTTT.

V and J are TRBV6-1 and TRBJ2-5, with 9 bases that match TRBD1. With V trimmed by 3 bases and J by 3 bases, 2 bases remained unmatched. CDR1 is MNHNS, CDR2 SASEGT, per germline. The CDR3 runs 14 residues. The CDR3 is CASSDRDREETQYF. The CDR3 DNA follows: TGTGCCAGCAGTGACCGGGACAGGGAAGAGACCCAGTACTTC.

This chain joins TRBV19 and TRBJ2-1; 8 nucleotides line up with TRBD2. V gave up 5 bases and J gave up 4 bases; unmatched junction bases: 4. The CDR3 is 14 residues long. Germline CDR1 is LNHDA and CDR2 is SQIVND (reference sequence). The CDR3 nucleotides read TGTGCCAGTAGTCCGGGACTAGAATACAATGAGCAGTTCTTC. Translated: CASSPGLEYNEQFF.